Each of the 5 T cell receptor beta chains below was sequenced from the same sample in a study of T cells after yellow fever vaccination. Via MiXCR, TCRdb re-called the 5' RACE reads, giving one row per CDR3 protein. The sample has 100,000 to 150,000 distinct CDR3 sequences, roughly 9% seen once; the top ten hold approximately 37%. Sample: CD8+ T cells sorted from PBMCs, taken on the day of the yellow fever booster vaccination. All receptors come from a man aged 18 to 35 who received the YFV17D yellow fever vaccine.

In its sample, this clonotype was seen a few times. The chain employs TRBV7-9 and TRBJ1-1; D remains ambiguous. The CDR3 runs to 13 residues. CDR1 is SEHNR, CDR2 FQNEAQ, per germline (reference sequence). Deletions cut 7 bases from V and 0 bases from J, with 9 bases between. CDR3 DNA sequence: TGTGCCAGCATCAGCCACTTGAACACTGAAGCTTTCTTT. Encoded protein: CASISHLNTEAFF.

This clonotype was found a few times. The V and J genes are TRBV7-6 and TRBJ2-1; D may match TRBD1 or TRBD2 (5 bases each). This CDR3 has 13 residues. V lost 5 bases, J lost 9 bases, and 14 bases lay in between. In germline, CDR1 is SGHVS, CDR2 FNYEAQ. As DNA, the CDR3 is TGTGCCAGCAGCCCGGGACCTCCGGTTGAGCAGTTCTTC. Its translation: CASSPGPPVEQFF. Full variable domain (outside the CDR3, taken from reference TRBV7-6 and TRBJ2-1): GAGVSQSPRYKVTKRGQDVALRCDPISGHVSLYWYRQALGQGPEFLTYFNYEAQQDKSGLPNDRFSAERPEGSISTLTIQRTEQRDSAMYRCASSPGPPVEQFFGPGTRLTVL.

This clonotype was observed a few times. The chain uses TRBV7-9 and TRBJ1-3, with a weak D call TRBD1 (6 bases). Looked up from germline, CDR1 is SEHNR and CDR2 is FQNEAQ (reference sequence). This CDR3 spans 17 amino acids. V was clipped by 11 bases and J by 3 bases, with 26 bases between them. The CDR3 reads CASQKGGRRLVGNTIYF. CDR3 DNA sequence: TGTGCCTCACAGAAGGGGGGTCGGCGGTTGGTTGGAAACACCATATATTTT.

This clonotype turned up a few times. The chain is built from TRBV27 and TRBJ1-2, with D perhaps matching TRBD1 (6 bases). Looked up from germline, CDR1 is MNHEY and CDR2 is SMNVEV (reference sequence). Trimming removed 5 bases from V and 2 bases from J, with 12 bases in between. CDR3 size: 14 residues. CDR3 protein: CASSTRGENYGYTF. The CDR3 region has the DNA TGTGCCAGCAGTACCAGGGGCGAGAACTATGGCTACACCTTC.

This clonotype was seen a few times. The chain has TRBV6-5 and TRBJ2-7, with 8 nucleotides matching TRBD1. Germline lookup yields CDR1 MNHEY and CDR2 SVGAGI. There are 14 residues in the CDR3. After removal of 2 bases from V and 2 bases from J, the junction contained 2 bases not matched to a gene. Written as DNA, the CDR3 is TGTGCCAGCAGTTACGGACAGGGAGCCTACGAGCAGTACTTC. It codes for CASSYGQGAYEQYF.